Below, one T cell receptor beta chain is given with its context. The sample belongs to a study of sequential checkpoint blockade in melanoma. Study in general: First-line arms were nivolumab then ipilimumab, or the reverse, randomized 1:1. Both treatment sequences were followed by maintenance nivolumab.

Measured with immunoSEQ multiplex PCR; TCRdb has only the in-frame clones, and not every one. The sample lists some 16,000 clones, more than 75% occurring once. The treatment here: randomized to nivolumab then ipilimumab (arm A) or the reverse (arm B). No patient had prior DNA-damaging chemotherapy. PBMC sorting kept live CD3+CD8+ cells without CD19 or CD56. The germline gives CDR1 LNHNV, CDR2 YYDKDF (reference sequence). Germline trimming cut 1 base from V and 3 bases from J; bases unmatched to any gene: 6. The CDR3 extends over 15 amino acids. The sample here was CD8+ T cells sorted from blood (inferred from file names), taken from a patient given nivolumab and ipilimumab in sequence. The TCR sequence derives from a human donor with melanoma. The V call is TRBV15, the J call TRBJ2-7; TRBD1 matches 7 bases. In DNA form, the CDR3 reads TGTGCCACCAGCAGAGTGAGGGGGCTTAGCTACGAGCAGTACTTC. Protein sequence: CATSRVRGLSYEQYF.